The T cell receptor (beta chain) under discussion was sequenced for a study of graft-versus-host responses after intestinal transplantation. Across the study: Induction with anti-thymocyte globulin, then tacrolimus and steroids for roughly three years, was given to all recipients. Study observations and caveats: GvH clones were identified in recipient marrow, with some first appearing in ileum or blood. Across patients carrying graft-donor T cell macrochimerism, allografts held high graft-versus-host to host-versus-graft clonal ratios. Early declines in HvG clones that occurred post-transplant were associated with peak circulating GvH clone levels.

Generated by immunoSEQ multiplex PCR, the TCRdb table keeps only in-frame clones and is missing some. The repertoire holds under 95,000 clones, roughly 80% seen once, with more than 0.8% in the top ten. This clone was counted between two and nine times. The antigen remains unidentified. The trim removed 5 bases at V and 3 bases at J, leaving 8 bases unmatched. The germline V gene encodes CDR1 SGHNT and CDR2 YYREEE (reference sequence). The CDR3 is made up of 14 amino acids. This sample comprised unstimulated CD4+ T cells sorted from spleen or lymph node cells, obtained before intestinal transplant. This TCR was sampled from a human donor who received an intestinal transplant. The V gene is TRBV5-4, the J gene TRBJ2-7; 7 nucleotides match TRBD1. The CDR3 nucleotides are TGTGCCAGCAGTTTTGACAGGGCCAACTACGAGCAGTACTTC. Its translation: CASSFDRANYEQYF.